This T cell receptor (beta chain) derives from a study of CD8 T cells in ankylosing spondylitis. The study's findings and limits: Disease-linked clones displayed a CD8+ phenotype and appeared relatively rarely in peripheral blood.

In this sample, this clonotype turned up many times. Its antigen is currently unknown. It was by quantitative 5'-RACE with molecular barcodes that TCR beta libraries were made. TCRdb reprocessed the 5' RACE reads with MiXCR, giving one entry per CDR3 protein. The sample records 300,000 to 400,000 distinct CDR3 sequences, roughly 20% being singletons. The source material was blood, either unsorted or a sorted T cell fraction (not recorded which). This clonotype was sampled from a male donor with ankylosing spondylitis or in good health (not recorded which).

Here the CDR3 DNA reads TGTGCCATCAGTGGGGAGTGGTGGAATGAGCAGTTCTTC. Translation gives CAISGEWWNEQFF. This rearrangement joins TRBV10-3 to TRBJ2-1; perhaps TRBD2 as D (5 bases). Germline V gene sequence: CDR1 ENHRY, CDR2 SYGVKD. The CDR3 has 13 amino acids. Trimming pared 4 bases from V and 7 bases from J, leaving 11 bases between.